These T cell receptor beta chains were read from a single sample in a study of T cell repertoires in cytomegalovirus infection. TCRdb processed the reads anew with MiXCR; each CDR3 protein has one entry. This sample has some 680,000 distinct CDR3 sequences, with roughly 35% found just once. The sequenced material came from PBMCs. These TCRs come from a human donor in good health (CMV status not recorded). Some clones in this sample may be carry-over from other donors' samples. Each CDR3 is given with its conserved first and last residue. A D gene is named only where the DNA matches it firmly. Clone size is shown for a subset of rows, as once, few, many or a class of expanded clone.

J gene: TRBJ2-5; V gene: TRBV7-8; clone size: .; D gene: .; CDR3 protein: CASSSGGPETQYF; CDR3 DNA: TGTGCCAGCAGCTCGGGGGGCCCAGAGACCCAGTACTTC
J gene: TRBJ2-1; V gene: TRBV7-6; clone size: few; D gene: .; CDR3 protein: CASSAQGGNEQFF; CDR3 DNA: TGTGCCAGCAGCGCGCAGGGGGGAAATGAGCAGTTCTTC
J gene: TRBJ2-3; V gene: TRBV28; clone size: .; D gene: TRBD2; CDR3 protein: CASSLSGGARDTQYF; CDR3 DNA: TGTGCCAGCAGTTTAAGCGGGGGGGCAAGAGATACGCAGTATTTT
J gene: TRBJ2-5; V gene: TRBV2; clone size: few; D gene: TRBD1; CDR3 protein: CASRGGRETQYF; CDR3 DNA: TGTGCCAGCAGAGGGGGCCGAGAGACCCAGTACTTC
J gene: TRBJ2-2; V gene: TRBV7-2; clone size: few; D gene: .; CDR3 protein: CASSRRTGELFF; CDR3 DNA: TGTGCCAGCAGCCGACGCACCGGGGAGCTGTTTTTT
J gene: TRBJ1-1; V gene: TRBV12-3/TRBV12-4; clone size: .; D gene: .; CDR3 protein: CASTYGSVNTEAFF; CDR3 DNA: TGTGCCAGCACCTACGGGTCGGTGAACACTGAAGCTTTCTTT
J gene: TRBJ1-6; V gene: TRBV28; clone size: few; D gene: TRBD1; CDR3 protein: CASSLTQTGSRNSPLHF; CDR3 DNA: TGTGCCAGCAGTCTCACCCAGACAGGGTCCCGGAATTCACCCCTCCACTTT
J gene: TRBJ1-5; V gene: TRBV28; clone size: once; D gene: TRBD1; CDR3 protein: CASSPGGTDNQPQHF; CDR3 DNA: TGTGCCAGCAGTCCCGGGGGGACAGACAATCAGCCCCAGCATTTT
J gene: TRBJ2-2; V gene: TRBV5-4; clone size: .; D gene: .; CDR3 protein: CASSRDSFDSTGELFF; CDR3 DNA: TGTGCCAGCAGCCGAGATTCCTTCGACAGCACCGGGGAGCTGTTTTTT
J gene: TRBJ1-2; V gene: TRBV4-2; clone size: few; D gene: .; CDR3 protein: CASSKSASNYGYTF; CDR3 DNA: TGTGCCAGCAGCAAATCAGCCTCTAACTATGGCTACACCTTC
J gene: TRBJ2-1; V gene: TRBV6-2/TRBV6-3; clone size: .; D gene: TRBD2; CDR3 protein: CASPSGASTHEQFF; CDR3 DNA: TGTGCCAGCCCAAGCGGGGCTTCAACCCATGAGCAGTTCTTC
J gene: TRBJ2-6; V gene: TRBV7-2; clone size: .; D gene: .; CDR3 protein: CASSLAPVGGSGANVLTF; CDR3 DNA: TGTGCCAGCAGCTTAGCGCCAGTAGGGGGCTCTGGGGCCAACGTCCTGACTTTC
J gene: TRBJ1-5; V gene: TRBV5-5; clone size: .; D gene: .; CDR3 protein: CASSLSSTSGSQPQHF; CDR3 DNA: TGTGCCAGCAGCTTGTCCTCAACTTCAGGTTCCCAGCCCCAGCATTTT
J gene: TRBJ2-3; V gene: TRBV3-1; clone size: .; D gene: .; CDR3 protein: CASSQASGDTQYF; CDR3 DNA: TGTGCCAGCAGCCAGGCGTCCGGGGATACGCAGTATTTT
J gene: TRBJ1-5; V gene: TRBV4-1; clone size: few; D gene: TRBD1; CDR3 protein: CASSQERGTGKVGNQPQHF; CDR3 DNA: TGCGCCAGCAGCCAAGAAAGGGGGACAGGGAAAGTAGGCAATCAGCCCCAGCATTTT
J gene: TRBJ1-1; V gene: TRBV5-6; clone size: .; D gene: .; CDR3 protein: CASSPMGGPMDTEAFF; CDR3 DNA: TGTGCCAGCAGCCCGATGGGGGGGCCTATGGACACTGAAGCTTTCTTT
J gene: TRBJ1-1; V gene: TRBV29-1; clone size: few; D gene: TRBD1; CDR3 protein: CSVGAGGLNTEAFF; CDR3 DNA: TGCAGCGTTGGGGCAGGGGGACTGAACACTGAAGCTTTCTTT
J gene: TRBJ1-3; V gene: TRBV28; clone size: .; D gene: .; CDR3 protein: CASDRRNGNTIYF; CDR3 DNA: TGTGCCAGCGATAGGAGGAATGGAAACACCATATATTTT
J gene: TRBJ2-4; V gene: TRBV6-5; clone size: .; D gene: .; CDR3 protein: CASSYGGQKNIQCF; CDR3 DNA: TGTGCCAGCAGTTATGGCGGGCAGAAAAACATTCAGTGCTTC
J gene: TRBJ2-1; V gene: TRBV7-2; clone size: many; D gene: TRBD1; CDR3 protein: CASSSPGTGVHEQFF; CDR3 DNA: TGTGCCAGCAGCTCGCCCGGGACAGGGGTCCATGAGCAGTTCTTC
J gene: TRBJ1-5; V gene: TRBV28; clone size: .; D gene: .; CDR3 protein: CASSSPGRLQPQHF; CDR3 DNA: TGTGCCAGCAGTTCCCCAGGGAGGTTGCAGCCCCAGCATTTT
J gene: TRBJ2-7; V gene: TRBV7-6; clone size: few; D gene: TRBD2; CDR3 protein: CASSGISGIPEQYF; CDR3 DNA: TGTGCCAGCAGCGGCATTAGCGGGATACCCGAGCAGTACTTC
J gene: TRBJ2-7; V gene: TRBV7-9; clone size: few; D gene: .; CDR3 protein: CASSLYGREQYF; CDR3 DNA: TGTGCCAGCAGCTTATACGGTCGGGAGCAGTACTTC
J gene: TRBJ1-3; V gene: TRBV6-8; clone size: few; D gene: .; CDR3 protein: CASRGGTAGGNTIYF; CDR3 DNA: TGTGCCAGCAGGGGTGGGACGGCGGGGGGAAACACCATATATTTT
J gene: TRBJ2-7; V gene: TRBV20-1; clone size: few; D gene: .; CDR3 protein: CSARDRPLSSYEQYF; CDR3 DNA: TGCAGTGCTAGAGATAGACCTCTGAGCTCCTACGAGCAGTACTTC
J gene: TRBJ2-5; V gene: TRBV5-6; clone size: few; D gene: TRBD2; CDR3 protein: CASSGGIAGGLQETQYF; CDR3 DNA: TGTGCCAGCAGCGGGGGGATAGCGGGAGGACTCCAAGAAACCCAGTACTTC
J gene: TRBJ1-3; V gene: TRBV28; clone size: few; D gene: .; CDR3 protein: CASSGRPGARSGNTIYF; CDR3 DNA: TGTGCCAGCAGCGGGCGGCCAGGGGCCAGATCTGGAAACACCATATATTTT
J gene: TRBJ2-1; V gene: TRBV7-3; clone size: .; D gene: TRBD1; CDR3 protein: CASSPTGTGNEHFF; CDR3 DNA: TGTGCCAGCAGCCCTACCGGGACAGGCAATGAGCATTTCTTC
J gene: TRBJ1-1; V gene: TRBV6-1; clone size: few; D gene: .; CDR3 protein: CASSEIRMNTEAFF; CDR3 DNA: TGTGCCAGCAGTGAGATACGGATGAACACTGAAGCTTTCTTT
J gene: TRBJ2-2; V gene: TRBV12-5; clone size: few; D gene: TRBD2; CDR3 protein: CASGLVSGGYANTGELFF; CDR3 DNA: TGTGCTAGTGGTTTGGTCAGCGGGGGGTATGCGAACACCGGGGAGCTGTTTTTT
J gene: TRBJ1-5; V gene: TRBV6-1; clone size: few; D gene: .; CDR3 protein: CACRLGVGNQPQHF; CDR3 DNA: TGTGCCTGCCGGTTGGGGGTAGGCAATCAGCCCCAGCATTTT
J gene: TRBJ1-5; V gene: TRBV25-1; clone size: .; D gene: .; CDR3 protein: CASSDGGRNQPQHF; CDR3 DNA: TGTGCCAGCAGTGATGGGGGGCGTAATCAGCCCCAGCATTTT
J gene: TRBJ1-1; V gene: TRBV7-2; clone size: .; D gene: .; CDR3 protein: CASSSCRTEAFF; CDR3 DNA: TGTGCCAGCAGTTCCTGTCGCACTGAAGCTTTCTTT
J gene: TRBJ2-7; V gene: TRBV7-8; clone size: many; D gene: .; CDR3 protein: CASSLGGVDGNTYEQYF; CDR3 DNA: TGTGCCAGCAGCTTAGGAGGTGTTGACGGGAACACCTACGAGCAGTACTTC
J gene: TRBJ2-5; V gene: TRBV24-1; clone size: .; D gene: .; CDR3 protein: CATSEVRNYQETQYF; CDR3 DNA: TGTGCCACCAGTGAAGTAAGGAATTACCAAGAGACCCAGTACTTC
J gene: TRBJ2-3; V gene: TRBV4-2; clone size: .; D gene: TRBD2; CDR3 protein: CASSQGALAGGSDTQYF; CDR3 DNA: TGTGCCAGCAGCCAAGGTGCCCTAGCGGGAGGTTCAGATACGCAGTATTTT
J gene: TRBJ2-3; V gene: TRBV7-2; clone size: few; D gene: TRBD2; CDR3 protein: CASSSNSGGADTQYF; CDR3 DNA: TGTGCCAGCAGCTCGAATAGCGGGGGGGCCGATACGCAGTATTTT
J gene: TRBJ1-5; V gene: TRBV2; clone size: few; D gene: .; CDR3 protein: CASSDRVGTGNQPQHF; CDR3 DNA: TGTGCCAGCAGTGATAGAGTTGGGACGGGCAATCAGCCCCAGCATTTT
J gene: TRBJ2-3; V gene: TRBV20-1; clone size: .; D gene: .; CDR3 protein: CSALNLPDTQYF; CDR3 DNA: TGCAGTGCCCTGAACTTACCAGATACGCAGTATTTT
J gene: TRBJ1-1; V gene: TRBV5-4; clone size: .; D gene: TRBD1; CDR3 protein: CASSLGTGGEAFF; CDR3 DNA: TGTGCCAGCAGCTTGGGGACAGGGGGGGAAGCTTTCTTT
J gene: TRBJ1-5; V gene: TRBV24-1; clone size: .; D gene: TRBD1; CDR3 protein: CATNGQGDNQPQHF; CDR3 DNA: TGTGCCACCAATGGACAGGGCGACAATCAGCCCCAGCATTTT
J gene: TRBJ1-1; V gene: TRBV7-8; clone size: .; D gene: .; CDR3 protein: CASCVASYTEAFF; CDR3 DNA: TGTGCCAGCTGCGTAGCGAGCTACACTGAAGCTTTCTTT
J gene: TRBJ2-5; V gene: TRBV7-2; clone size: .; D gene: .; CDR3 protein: CASSVRDGPRAQYF; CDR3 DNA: TGTGCCAGCAGCGTACGGGACGGACCCCGGGCCCAGTACTTC
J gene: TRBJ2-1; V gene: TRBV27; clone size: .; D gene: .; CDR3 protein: CASTDGTTNNEQFF; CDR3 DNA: TGTGCCAGCACCGACGGGACCACGAACAATGAGCAGTTCTTC
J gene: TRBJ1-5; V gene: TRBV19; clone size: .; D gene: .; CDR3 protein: CASNPDRNQPQHF; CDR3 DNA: TGTGCCAGTAACCCTGACAGGAATCAGCCCCAGCATTTT